These 20 T cell receptor beta chains share one sample of origin, sequenced in a study of identifying expanded T cells in peripheral blood. TCRdb keeps only in-frame clones here, not all; method: immunoSEQ multiplex PCR. The sample has 70,000 to 100,000 clones, 88% seen once. What was sequenced was blood. The receptors derive from a person aged 18 to 75 in good health.

This clone was seen a single time. The genes are TRBV28 and TRBJ1-4, with D unclear. Looked up from germline, CDR1 is MDHEN and CDR2 is SYDVKM. V was cut by 5 bases and J by 8 bases, with 12 bases left in between. The CDR3 totals 13 residues. CDR3 in amino acids: CASSPRVREKLFF. CDR3 sequence (DNA): TGTGCCAGCAGTCCCCGGGTACGCGAAAAACTGTTTTTT.

The chain joins TRBV5-4 to TRBJ2-1, with TRBD1 matching 10 bases. The CDR3 length is 15 residues. The J segment lost 8 bases and the V segment lost 4 bases, leaving 9 bases of the junction unmatched. Looked up from germline, CDR1 is SGHNT and CDR2 is YYREEE (reference sequence). CDR3 loop: CASSKGQGVIDEQFF. The CDR3 region has the DNA TGTGCCAGCAGCAAAGGACAGGGGGTAATCGATGAGCAGTTCTTC.

V is TRBV15 and J is TRBJ1-4; D ambiguous. CDR3 size: 14 residues. The germline V gene encodes CDR1 LNHNV and CDR2 YYDKDF (reference sequence). V was clipped by 0 bases and J by 5 bases, with 7 bases between them. The DNA of the CDR3 is TGTGCCACCAGCAGAGATAGAGGGAATGAAAAACTGTTTTTT. Translation gives CATSRDRGNEKLFF.

The chain combines TRBV7-6 with TRBJ2-5; the match to TRBD1 covers 10 bases. The CDR3 spans 14 residues. Trimming removed 3 bases from V and 4 bases from J; junction bases left unmatched: 2. Germline V gives CDR1 SGHVS, CDR2 FNYEAQ. The CDR3 DNA follows: TGTGCCAGCAGCTTCGGACAGGGGGGAGAGACCCAGTACTTC. This encodes CASSFGQGGETQYF. Full variable domain (missing parts from reference TRBV7-6 and TRBJ2-5): GAGVSQSPRYKVTKRGQDVALRCDPISGHVSLYWYRQALGQGPEFLTYFNYEAQQDKSGLPNDRFSAERPEGSISTLTIQRTEQRDSAMYRCASSFGQGGETQYFGPGTRLLVL.

The chain links TRBV19 to TRBJ1-2; no clear D. Trimming removed 3 bases from V and 0 bases from J, with 11 bases in between. The CDR3 has 15 amino acids. CDR1 LNHDA and CDR2 SQIVND come from the germline V gene (reference sequence). The CDR3 loop reads CASSIGQIANYGYTF. The CDR3 nucleotides are TGTGCCAGTAGTATCGGGCAAATCGCTAACTATGGCTACACCTTC.

This clone was found once. The chain uses TRBV23-1 and TRBJ1-6; weak D call: TRBD1 (5 bases). TRBV23-1 is an ORF for which the function is uncertain. The CDR3 sequence is 19 residues long. V lost 6 bases, J lost 3 bases, and 24 bases lay in between. The CDR3 DNA sequence: TGCGCCAGCAGCCCGCCGAACATCACGACAGAAGTCTATAATTCACCCCTCCACTTT. Its protein is CASSPPNITTEVYNSPLHF.

This chain links TRBV27 with TRBJ2-2, with TRBD2 matching 9 bases. After removal of 5 bases from V and 13 bases from J, the junction contained 11 bases not matched to a gene. This CDR3 is 14 amino acids long. CDR1 and CDR2 from the germline V gene are MNHEY and SMNVEV (reference sequence). CDR3 sequence reads: CASSPSTSGVGLFF. The CDR3 region has the DNA TGTGCCAGCAGTCCATCGACTAGCGGAGTCGGGCTGTTTTTT.

The CDR3 DNA is TGTGCCAGCAGCTTAGGGGGGGTCTATCAGCCCCAGCATTTT. It is translated as CASSLGGVYQPQHF. This rearrangement joins TRBV7-2 to TRBJ1-5; D perhaps matches TRBD1 (5 bases). Deletions cut 1 base from V and 5 bases from J, with 9 bases between. The CDR3 is made up of 14 amino acids. The germline CDR1 and CDR2 sequences are SGHTA and FQGNSA.

The chain joins TRBV9 to TRBJ2-3; tentatively, D is TRBD2 (5 bases). The germline V gene has CDR1 SGDLS and CDR2 YYNGEE. The CDR3 consists of 15 residues. Trimming took off 0 bases at V and 2 bases at J, with 10 bases between the two ends. Here the CDR3 reads CASSVAGTATDTQYF. The CDR3 nucleotides read TGTGCCAGCAGCGTAGCGGGAACCGCCACAGATACGCAGTATTTT.

This clone came up once. V usage is TRBV27 and J usage is TRBJ2-5, with 7 bases that match TRBD2. With V trimmed by 3 bases and J by 5 bases, 6 bases remained unmatched. The CDR3 runs 14 residues. The germline gives CDR1 MNHEY, CDR2 SMNVEV (reference sequence). This chain's CDR3 is CASSLMGGLETQYF. The CDR3 DNA reads as TGTGCCAGCAGTTTGATGGGGGGGTTGGAGACCCAGTACTTC.

The CDR3 sequence: CASSSSTGSSYEQYF. DNA of the CDR3: TGTGCCAGCAGCTCCTCGACAGGGAGCTCCTACGAGCAGTACTTC. This chain uses TRBV7-2 with TRBJ2-7; 7 nucleotides match TRBD1. There are 15 residues in the CDR3. Germline CDR1 and CDR2: SGHTA and FQGNSA. Trimming removed 4 bases from V and 0 bases from J; junction bases left unmatched: 6.

The chain links TRBV9 to TRBJ1-3; no clear D gene. V lost 0 bases to trimming and J lost 0 bases, with 4 bases between them. The CDR3 totals 14 residues. Germline CDR1 and CDR2: SGDLS and YYNGEE. The chain's CDR3 is CASSVGLSGNTIYF. CDR3 DNA sequence: TGTGCCAGCAGCGTAGGACTCTCTGGAAACACCATATATTTT.

The CDR3 region has the DNA TGTGCCAGCAGTTACGCGGTAGACACAGATACGCAGTATTTT. Amino acids: CASSYAVDTDTQYF. V and J are TRBV27 and TRBJ2-3, with D hard to call. The V gene lost 4 bases and the J gene lost 2 bases, with 10 bases spanning the gap. Looked up from germline, CDR1 is MNHEY and CDR2 is SMNVEV (reference sequence). CDR3 length: 14 residues.

The V call is TRBV7-2, the J call TRBJ1-5, with unresolved D. This CDR3 comprises 15 residues. Trimming left V 1 base short and J 1 base short, with 8 bases between. Germline CDR1 and CDR2: SGHTA and FQGNSA. In nucleotides, the CDR3 is TGTGCCAGCAGCTTAGGAGGCCCGAGCAATCAGCCCCAGCATTTT. Its protein product is CASSLGGPSNQPQHF.

By share, this clone counts as medium-sized. The chain links TRBV6-1 to TRBJ1-2; TRBD1 matches at 8 bases. In germline, CDR1 is MNHNS, CDR2 SASEGT. This CDR3 has 13 residues. With 6 bases clipped from V and 5 bases from J, the junction kept 5 bases outside the gene matches. The CDR3 protein is CASRTTGGYGYTF. CDR3 DNA sequence: TGTGCCAGCAGGACTACAGGGGGATATGGCTACACCTTC.

This clone has a single count. The V gene is TRBV4-2, the J gene TRBJ1-1; perhaps TRBD1 as D (5 bases). From germline, CDR1 is LGHNA and CDR2 YNFKEQ. The ends were cut back, 0 bases at V and 4 bases at J, with 12 bases in the middle. The CDR3 totals 15 residues. CDR3 residues: CASSQDPGRGTEAFF. The DNA of the CDR3 is TGTGCCAGCAGCCAAGATCCGGGAAGGGGCACTGAAGCTTTCTTT.

The genes are TRBV5-1 and TRBJ1-3; D is possibly TRBD1 (5 bases). The CDR3 has 15 residues. V was cut by 4 bases and J by 0 bases, with 11 bases left in between. Germline CDR1 and CDR2: SGHRS and YFSETQ. The CDR3 loop reads CASSRDGDSGNTIYF. The CDR3 nucleotides read TGCGCCAGCAGCAGGGACGGGGACTCTGGAAACACCATATATTTT.

The V call is TRBV5-5, the J call TRBJ1-1; unclear D gene. The CDR3 consists of 13 residues. CDR1 SGHKS and CDR2 YYEKEE come from the germline V gene (reference sequence). V dropped 3 bases and J dropped 0 bases, with 6 bases sitting between them. The CDR3 nucleotides read TGTGCCAGCAGCTCTTTCCTGAACACTGAAGCTTTCTTT. Its protein product is CASSSFLNTEAFF.

V and J are TRBV4-3 and TRBJ1-4, with D possibly being TRBD1 (6 bases). Deletions cut 7 bases from V and 7 bases from J, with 13 bases between. Germline assignment: CDR1 LGHNA and CDR2 YSLEER. The CDR3 has 13 residues. The CDR3 sequence is CASNQGWGEKLFF. DNA for the CDR3: TGCGCCAGCAATCAGGGGTGGGGTGAAAAACTGTTTTTT.

This chain joins TRBV2 and TRBJ2-2, with D maybe TRBD1 (6 bases). The germline V and J ends were trimmed by 6 bases and 3 bases, with 14 bases remaining between them. The V gene's germline CDR1 is SNHLY and CDR2 FYNNEI. The length of the CDR3 is 15 residues. CDR3 sequence reads: CASRHQGSYTGELFF. CDR3 nucleotides: TGTGCCAGCAGGCACCAGGGGTCCTACACCGGGGAGCTGTTTTTT.